Given below is one T cell receptor (beta chain) in context. This CDR3 has 14 amino acids. With 0 bases removed from V and 9 bases from J, the gap between germline ends came to 9 bases. Germline V CDR1 and CDR2: KGHSH, LQKENI. Assay: immunoSEQ multiplex PCR; the TCRdb copy retains only in-frame clones and omits some. The top ten clones hold roughly 3.9% of a sample with tens of thousands of clones, roughly nine tenths of them seen once. The record originates from a study of technical replicates of blood from a few donors. The origin of this receptor is a human donor in good health. Some clones in this sample may be carry-over from other donors' samples. The chain couples TRBV18 to TRBJ1-6; maybe TRBD1 (5 bases). Sequenced: PBMCs. The CDR3 nucleotides are TGTGCCAGCTCACCACCGGGGCGAAGTTCACCCCTCCACTTT. Protein product: CASSPPGRSSPLHF.